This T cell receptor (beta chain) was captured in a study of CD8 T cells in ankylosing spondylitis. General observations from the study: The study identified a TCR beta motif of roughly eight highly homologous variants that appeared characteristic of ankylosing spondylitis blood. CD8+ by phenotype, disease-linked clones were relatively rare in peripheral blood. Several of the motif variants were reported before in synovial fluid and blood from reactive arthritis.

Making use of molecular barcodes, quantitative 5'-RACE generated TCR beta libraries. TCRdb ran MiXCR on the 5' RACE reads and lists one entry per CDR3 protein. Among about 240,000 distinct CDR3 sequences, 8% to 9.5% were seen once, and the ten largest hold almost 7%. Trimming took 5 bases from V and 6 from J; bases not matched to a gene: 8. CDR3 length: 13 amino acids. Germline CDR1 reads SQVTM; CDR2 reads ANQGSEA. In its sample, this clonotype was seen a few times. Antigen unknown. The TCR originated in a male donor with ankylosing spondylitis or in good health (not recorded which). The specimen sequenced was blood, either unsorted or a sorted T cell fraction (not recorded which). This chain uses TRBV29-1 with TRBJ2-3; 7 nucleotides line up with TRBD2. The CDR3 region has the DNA TGCAGCGTTTCTCCCCCGGGAGGTGATACGCAGTATTTT. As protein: CSVSPPGGDTQYF.